Sequencing of this TCR beta chain was carried out in a study of identical twins. This CDR3 has 14 amino acids. Germline V gene lookup returns CDR1 SEHNR and CDR2 FQNEAQ (reference sequence). Trimming left V 5 bases short and J 4 bases short, with 13 bases between. In regard to this clonotype: Antigen: not known.

Whole-study results and caveats: Surplus twin overlap in beta out-of-frame sequences was less pronounced. In drawing conclusions, the study used cross-sectional statistical analysis and did not follow the same donors.

Unique molecular identifiers were present on cDNA, and template switching added a universal primer site. Via MiXCR, TCRdb re-called the 5' RACE reads, giving one row per CDR3 protein. This sample has 540,000 or so distinct CDR3 sequences, with around 20% found just once. These records were also assigned to another study, of yellow fever vaccine responses in identical twins.

This clonotype originated in a woman aged 18-30 years in good health. The J gene is TRBJ2-3, the V gene TRBV7-9; perhaps TRBD1 as D (6 bases). Sequencing was performed on CD4+ T cells sorted from blood. In DNA form, the CDR3 reads TGTGCCAGCAGCATACAGGGTAACCCAGATACGCAGTATTTT. It translates to CASSIQGNPDTQYF.